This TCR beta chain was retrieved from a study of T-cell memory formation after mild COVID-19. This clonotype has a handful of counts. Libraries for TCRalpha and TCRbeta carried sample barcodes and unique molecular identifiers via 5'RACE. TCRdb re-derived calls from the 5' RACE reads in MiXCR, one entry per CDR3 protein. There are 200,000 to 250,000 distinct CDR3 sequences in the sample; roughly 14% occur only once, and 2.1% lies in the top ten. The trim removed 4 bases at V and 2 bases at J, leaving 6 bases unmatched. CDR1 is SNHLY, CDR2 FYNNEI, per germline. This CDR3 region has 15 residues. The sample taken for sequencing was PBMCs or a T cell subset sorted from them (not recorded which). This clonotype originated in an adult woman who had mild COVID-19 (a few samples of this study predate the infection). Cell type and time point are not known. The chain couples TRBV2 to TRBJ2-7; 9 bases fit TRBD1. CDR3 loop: CASSVEGTGTYEQYF. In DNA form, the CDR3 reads TGTGCCAGCAGTGTGGAGGGGACAGGGACCTACGAGCAGTACTTC.